This T cell receptor (beta chain) emerged from a study of T cells in Graves' hyperthyroidism and ophthalmopathy. Those patients with uncontrolled infection, other autoimmune disease, pregnancy or lactation were excluded. Every diagnosis used clinical symptoms, serum thyroxine and TRAb, thyroid ultrasound and orbital computed tomography. There are a few counts of this clonotype. Its antigen is still unknown. The CDR3 is made up of 15 amino acids. CDR1 and CDR2 (germline): LNHDA, SQIVND (reference sequence). With 0 bases removed from V and 0 bases from J, the gap between germline ends came to 8 bases. General study findings and limits: Ophthalmopathy was identified by the model a median around 6.9 months ahead of onset. Blood also contained most expanded thyroid clonotypes above 0.001.

What was amplified from RNA transcripts were TCR beta CDR3 regions. First-round RT-PCR targeting the TCR CDR3 was performed with the HTBI primer set. Via MiXCR, TCRdb re-called the multiplex PCR reads, giving one row per CDR3 protein. Of under 500,000 distinct CDR3 sequences in the sample, roughly an eighth are singletons; the top ten hold 25% to 30%. The V call is TRBV19, the J call TRBJ1-2; D ambiguous. This clonotype originated in a man aged 50-60 years with Graves' ophthalmopathy. The material sequenced was blood. Written as DNA, the CDR3 is TGTGCCAGTAGTATAGAAGGAGCGGCTAACTATGGCTACACCTTC. It is translated as CASSIEGAANYGYTF. The complete variable domain, with remaining parts taken from reference TRBV19 and TRBJ1-2, reads DGGITQSPKYLFRKEGQNVTLSCEQNLNHDAMYWYRQDPGQGLRLIYYSQIVNDFQKGDIAEGYSVSREKKESFPLTVTSAQKNPTAFYLCASSIEGAANYGYTFGSGTRLTVV.